A single sample is the source of the 12 T cell receptor beta chains below, sequenced in a study of cytomegalovirus exposure and HLA in healthy donors. The PCR contained 60 Vbeta and 13 Jbeta primers. Repertoires were generated with immunoSEQ multiplex PCR, while TCRdb's copy carries only in-frame clones and drops some. The sample holds approximately 170,000 clones, roughly two thirds seen once. The specimen sequenced was PBMCs. These TCRs come from a woman between 18 and 30 years old in good health and CMV-seropositive.

V is TRBV9 and J is TRBJ2-2, with D possibly matching TRBD1 (6 bases). Germline lookup yields CDR1 SGDLS and CDR2 YYNGEE. The germline V and J ends were trimmed by 0 bases and 3 bases, with 12 bases remaining between them. This CDR3 spans 16 amino acids. CDR3 in amino acids: CASSVEVRGHTGELFF. The DNA for the CDR3 is TGTGCCAGCAGCGTAGAAGTCAGGGGACACACCGGGGAGCTGTTTTTT. Full variable domain (remainder filled in from reference TRBV9 and TRBJ2-2): DSGVTQTPKHLITATGQRVTLRCSPRSGDLSVYWYQQSLDQGLQFLIQYYNGEERAKGNILERFSAQQFPDLHSELNLSSLELGDSALYFCASSVEVRGHTGELFFGEGSRLTVL.

V usage is TRBV19 and J usage is TRBJ2-1; D is ambiguous. Trimming left V 9 bases short and J 7 bases short, with 13 bases between. The CDR3 is made up of 12 amino acids. Germline V CDR1 and CDR2: LNHDA, SQIVND (reference sequence). The CDR3 protein is CASLTPGNEQFF. The CDR3 nucleotides read TGTGCCAGCCTGACTCCCGGTAATGAGCAGTTCTTC.

This chain uses TRBV6-6 with TRBJ1-2; 7 bases are shared with TRBD1. The V gene's germline CDR1 is MNHNY and CDR2 SVGAGI (reference sequence). V was clipped by 4 bases and J by 6 bases; unmatched bases: 11. The CDR3 loop spans 15 amino acids. The CDR3 reads CASSSRDSAWNGYTF. The CDR3 bases are TGTGCCAGCAGTTCCCGGGACAGTGCTTGGAATGGCTACACCTTC.

V gene TRBV19 combines with J gene TRBJ1-4, with D possibly TRBD1 on 6 matching bases. The V gene lost 8 bases and the J gene lost 8 bases, with 18 bases spanning the gap. Looked up from germline, CDR1 is LNHDA and CDR2 is SQIVND (reference sequence). This CDR3 has 14 amino acids. The CDR3 DNA sequence: TGTGCCAGTTCCTCCGGGACATCCAGCGAAAAACTGTTTTTT. Its translation is CASSSGTSSEKLFF.

This clone was counted a few times. The chain uses TRBV29-1 and TRBJ2-1, with TRBD2 identical over 7 bases. The V and J ends lost 7 bases and 3 bases, in that order; junction bases with no gene match: 9. The germline CDR1 and CDR2 sequences are SQVTM and ANQGSEA. The length of the CDR3 is 14 residues. The CDR3 DNA follows: TGCAGCGGGAAGCAAGCGGGACTCTACAATGAGCAGTTCTTC. Translating it yields CSGKQAGLYNEQFF.

This chain's CDR3 is CASSFGQVSSTGELFF. The DNA of the CDR3 is TGTGCCAGCAGCTTTGGGCAGGTTTCCTCAACCGGGGAGCTGTTTTTT. The gene calls are TRBV5-5 and TRBJ2-2, with D hard to call. The V and J ends lost 2 bases and 5 bases respectively, with 16 bases between them. The germline V gene has CDR1 SGHKS and CDR2 YYEKEE (reference sequence). The CDR3 is 16 residues long.

V and J are TRBV6-4 and TRBJ2-3; 8 bases line up with TRBD2. There are 16 residues in the CDR3. Germline values: CDR1 MRHNA, CDR2 SNTAGT. Germline trimming cut 8 bases from V and 7 bases from J; bases unmatched to any gene: 17. The CDR3 DNA sequence: TGTGCCAGCCACGAATGTAAAGCGGGAGATGGTTATACGCAGTATTTT. Translation gives CASHECKAGDGYTQYF.

The J gene is TRBJ2-1, the V gene TRBV4-2, with 14 bases matching TRBD2. The CDR3 runs to 19 residues. The V and J ends lost 4 bases and 5 bases, in that order; junction bases with no gene match: 13. Germline loops: CDR1 LGHNA, CDR2 YNFKEQ. The CDR3 here is CASSPGTSGSIGMDNEQFF. CDR3 DNA sequence: TGTGCCAGCAGCCCCGGGACTAGCGGGAGCATAGGAATGGACAATGAGCAGTTCTTC.

V and J are TRBV11-1 and TRBJ1-1; D call uncertain. V was cut by 5 bases and J by 4 bases, with 14 bases left in between. The germline V gene encodes CDR1 SGHAT and CDR2 FQDESV (reference sequence). The CDR3 has 14 residues. For the CDR3, the DNA is TGTGCCAGCAGCCGGACTAACAGCGGCACTGAAGCTTTCTTT. Translation: CASSRTNSGTEAFF.

The J gene is TRBJ1-1, the V gene TRBV28; D remains unclear. Per germline, CDR1 MDHEN and CDR2 SYDVKM. V was cut by 7 bases and J by 6 bases, with 21 bases left in between. This CDR3 has 15 residues. CDR3 region: CASTLLSRGSAEAFF. The CDR3 nucleotides are TGTGCCAGCACCTTGTTGTCTCGCGGGTCGGCTGAAGCTTTCTTT.

The V gene is TRBV7-6, the J gene TRBJ1-2; D is unclear. The V gene's germline CDR1 is SGHVS and CDR2 FNYEAQ. The CDR3 runs 13 residues. The ends were cut back, 5 bases at V and 0 bases at J, with 7 bases in the middle. DNA for the CDR3: TGTGCCAGCAGCCCAGACACTAACTATGGCTACACCTTC. Protein sequence: CASSPDTNYGYTF.

The J gene is TRBJ2-7, the V gene TRBV7-9; TRBD1 is a possible D gene (6 bases). V gave up 0 bases and J gave up 3 bases, with 12 bases separating them. CDR1 is SEHNR, CDR2 FQNEAQ, per germline (reference sequence). CDR3 size: 15 residues. CDR3 loop: CASSLASRGHYEQYF. The CDR3 nucleotides are TGTGCCAGCAGCTTAGCAAGCAGGGGCCACTACGAGCAGTACTTC.